These 9 T cell receptor beta chains share one sample of origin, sequenced in a study of blood T cell repertoires in COVID-19. Data came from immunoSEQ multiplex PCR; TCRdb stores just in-frame clones and leaves some out. The sample contains more than 65,000 clones, 83% of which appear only once. The specimen was peripheral blood. Source of these receptors: a man aged 30 to 45 with COVID-19, enrolled during active disease.

CDR3 residues: CSVAIHSSGANVLTF. DNA of the CDR3: TGCAGCGTTGCGATTCATAGCTCTGGGGCCAACGTCCTGACTTTC. The rearrangement joins TRBV29-1 to TRBJ2-6, with unresolved D. Germline lookup yields CDR1 SQVTM and CDR2 ANQGSEA. This CDR3 spans 15 amino acids. Trimming cost V 4 bases and J 0 bases, with 10 bases left between them. Drawing the rest from reference TRBV29-1 and TRBJ2-6, the complete variable domain is SAVISQKPSRDICQRGTSLTIQCQVDSQVTMMFWYRQQPGQSLTLIATANQGSEATYESGFVIDKFPISRPNLTFSTLTVSNMSPEDSSIYLCSVAIHSSGANVLTFGAGSRLTVL.

The chain has TRBV14 and TRBJ1-6, with 7 bases that match TRBD1. There are 15 residues in the CDR3. Germline-derived CDR1 and CDR2 are SGHDN and FVKESK. V lost 4 bases and J lost 7; bases outside the gene matches: 7. CDR3 nucleotides: TGTGCCAGCAGCCCTATAAAGGGACAGAATTCACCCCTCCACTTT. As protein: CASSPIKGQNSPLHF.

The chain is built from TRBV12-3 or TRBV12-4 and TRBJ1-6; the D is unclear. V was clipped by 7 bases and J by 6 bases, with 7 bases between them. The CDR3 totals 12 residues. The CDR3 protein is CASTLSNSPLHF. The DNA for the CDR3 is TGTGCCAGCACCCTGAGTAATTCACCCCTCCACTTT.

The count of this clone is one. This sequence joins TRBV30 and TRBJ2-3; D call uncertain. CDR1 and CDR2 (germline): GTSNPN, SVGIG (reference sequence). This CDR3 contains 12 residues. V lost 3 bases, J lost 1 base, and 5 bases lay in between. The CDR3 reads CAWRQGTDTQYF. For the CDR3, the DNA is TGTGCCTGGAGGCAGGGCACAGATACGCAGTATTTT.

The chain links TRBV18 to TRBJ2-3; TRBD2 matches 9 bases. V lost 6 bases and J lost 3; bases outside the gene matches: 7. The CDR3 consists of 15 residues. Germline CDR1 KGHSH, CDR2 LQKENI. The CDR3 DNA sequence: TGTGCCAGCTCTTCTAGCGGGACCCCGACAGATACGCAGTATTTT. Amino acid sequence: CASSSSGTPTDTQYF.

The chain uses TRBV5-4 and TRBJ1-2; TRBD1 might be the D (5 bases). V lost 0 bases and J 4 bases, leaving 10 bases between the germline ends. This CDR3 is built from 14 residues. CDR1 is SGHNT, CDR2 YYREEE, per germline (reference sequence). The CDR3 reads CASSLETALYGYTF. The CDR3 DNA sequence: TGTGCCAGCAGCTTGGAGACAGCCCTCTATGGCTACACCTTC.

This rearrangement joins TRBV28 to TRBJ2-7; D ambiguous. This CDR3 region has 14 residues. V gave up 2 bases and J gave up 4 bases, with 12 bases separating them. The germline V gene encodes CDR1 MDHEN and CDR2 SYDVKM. For the CDR3, the DNA is TGTGCCAGCAGTTTAACTTTTCGCGCGTACGAGCAGTACTTC. Amino acid sequence: CASSLTFRAYEQYF.

The rearrangement links TRBV12-3 or TRBV12-4 to TRBJ2-3; D is ambiguous. The CDR3 length is 12 residues. The germline V and J ends were trimmed by 3 bases and 4 bases, with 5 bases remaining between them. The CDR3 spells CASSFGPDTQYF. In DNA form, the CDR3 reads TGTGCCAGCAGTTTTGGGCCAGATACGCAGTATTTT.

This clone was found once. The chain links TRBV28 to TRBJ1-2; D perhaps matches TRBD1 (6 bases). Germline V CDR1 and CDR2: MDHEN, SYDVKM. Trimming cost V 5 bases and J 7 bases, with 20 bases left between them. The CDR3 contains 15 residues. CDR3: CASSLQNRESSGYTF. CDR3 in DNA: TGTGCCAGCAGTCTACAGAACAGGGAATCAAGTGGCTACACCTTC.